A single sample gave rise to the 16 T cell receptor beta chains below, sequenced in a study of regulatory T cells in long-lasting Graves disease. Time point noted: persistent/refractory GD, antithyroid drugs over 5 years with positive TRAb. Following extraction of RNA from PBMCs, that RNA was used to make the TCR library. Arm-PCR of CDR3 regions and iRepertoire HTBI primers were the basis on which TCR beta libraries were built. TCRdb analysed the multiplex PCR reads with MiXCR anew, one entry per CDR3 protein. The sample lists around 460,000 distinct CDR3 sequences, about a fifth occurring once. This material consisted of peripheral blood mononuclear cells (PBMCs), taken when the disease was refractory, from a patient treated with antithyroid drugs. All receptors derive from a female donor with Graves disease.

This clonotype was seen ten or more times. V is TRBV7-2 and J is TRBJ2-4; 13 nucleotides align to TRBD2. Germline V gene sequence: CDR1 SGHTA, CDR2 FQGNSA. The V gene end was trimmed by 2 bases and the J gene end by 0 bases; junction bases not matched to a gene: 10. The length of the CDR3 is 20 residues. CDR3 bases: TGTGCCAGCAGCTTACGGGGACTAGCGGGATCGCCTTTAGCCAAAAACATTCAGTACTTC. Translated, it gives CASSLRGLAGSPLAKNIQYF. Drawing the rest from reference TRBV7-2 and TRBJ2-4, the complete variable domain is GAGVSQSPSNKVTEKGKDVELRCDPISGHTALYWYRQSLGQGLEFLIYFQGNSAPDKSGLPSDRFSAERTGGSVSTLTIQRTQQEDSAVYLCASSLRGLAGSPLAKNIQYFGAGTRLSVL.

This clonotype was observed at least ten times. This sequence joins TRBV28 and TRBJ2-7; tentative D call: TRBD2 (5 bases). CDR1 and CDR2 from the germline V gene are MDHEN and SYDVKM. Trimming removed 5 bases at V and 2 bases at J, with 13 bases between. The CDR3 spans 14 residues. The CDR3 DNA is TGTGCCAGCAGTATAGCGCTTACGACCTACGAGCAGTACTTC. This sequence encodes CASSIALTTYEQYF.

As concerns this clonotype: A read error is likely, as this CDR3 ends without the conserved phenylalanine or tryptophan. This sequence joins TRBV6-2 or TRBV6-3 and TRBJ2-7, with D possibly being TRBD2 (5 bases). This CDR3 comprises 13 residues. V gave up 8 bases and J gave up 7 bases, with 18 bases separating them. Germline loops: CDR1 MNHEY, CDR2 SVGEGT. The CDR3 loop is CASGSRSGFEQYS. CDR3 nucleotides: TGTGCCAGCGGGTCGAGATCGGGGTTTGAGCAGTACTCC.

This clonotype was found a few times. This chain connects TRBV30 to TRBJ1-1; TRBD1 is a possible D gene (6 bases). CDR1 GTSNPN and CDR2 SVGIG come from the germline V gene (reference sequence). This CDR3 is 13 amino acids long. Trimming stripped 4 bases from V and 4 bases from J, with 13 bases between. CDR3 in amino acids: CAWNRGQATEAFF. Here the CDR3 DNA reads TGTGCCTGGAACCGGGGGCAGGCCACTGAAGCTTTCTTT.

In nucleotides, the CDR3 is TGTGCCAGCACCTCCCGCCTAGGAGGGGTAGAGACCCAGTACTTC. This codes for CASTSRLGGVETQYF. The chain has TRBV12-3 or TRBV12-4 and TRBJ2-5; TRBD2 is a possible D gene (6 bases). The length of the CDR3 is 15 residues. Trimming took off 7 bases at V and 4 bases at J, with 19 bases between the two ends.

This clonotype has just a few counts. The chain joins TRBV28 to TRBJ2-3, with 11 nucleotides matching TRBD1. The CDR3 is 17 residues long. The ends lost 3 bases at V and 5 bases at J; junction bases unmatched: 10. CDR1 is MDHEN and CDR2 is SYDVKM in the germline V gene. CDR3 region: CASSLPPRDRGVDTQYF. The CDR3 bases are TGTGCCAGCAGTTTGCCGCCCCGGGACAGGGGGGTAGATACGCAGTATTTT.

This clonotype has ten or more counts. This chain joins TRBV6-1 and TRBJ1-1, with 8 bases fitting TRBD1. Germline V gene data show CDR1 as MNHNS and CDR2 as SASEGT. CDR3 size: 14 residues. V trimming: 6 bases; J trimming: 1 base; junction bases outside the gene matches: 4. The CDR3 is CASRGQGGNTEAFF. CDR3 DNA: TGTGCCAGCAGAGGACAGGGAGGGAACACTGAAGCTTTCTTT.

This clonotype was counted at least ten times. This chain joins TRBV24-1 and TRBJ1-2, with 7 bases identical to TRBD1. The CDR3 runs 14 residues. V dropped 5 bases and J dropped 7; count of bases not matched to a gene: 9. Germline V gives CDR1 KGHDR, CDR2 SFDVKD. CDR3 residues: CATSATGQTAGYTF. DNA for the CDR3: TGTGCCACCAGTGCCACGGGACAGACTGCTGGCTACACCTTC.

This clonotype was observed a handful of times. The chain combines TRBV3-1 with TRBJ1-1, with 9 bases aligning to TRBD1. The CDR3 extends over 15 amino acids. CDR1 LGHDT and CDR2 YNNKEL come from the germline V gene (reference sequence). V lost 4 bases and J lost 8; bases outside the gene matches: 11. This chain's CDR3 is CASSPDLGQGMEAFF. The CDR3 DNA follows: TGTGCCAGCAGCCCAGACCTTGGACAGGGGATGGAAGCTTTCTTT.

Written as DNA, the CDR3 is TGTGCCAGCAGCCACCCCCCTGGTACGGACACTGAAGCTTTCTTT. Translated: CASSHPPGTDTEAFF. This chain links TRBV7-9 with TRBJ1-1; D unresolved. The CDR3 runs 15 residues. The V gene lost 5 bases and the J gene lost 3 bases, with 16 bases spanning the gap. Germline loops: CDR1 SEHNR, CDR2 FQNEAQ (reference sequence).

About this clonotype itself: Being one base from a much bigger clone, this may be a read error. A read error is likely, as this CDR3 ends without the conserved phenylalanine or tryptophan. V usage is TRBV3-1 and J usage is TRBJ1-2; D ambiguous. The ends were cut back, 1 base at V and 4 bases at J, with 10 bases in the middle. The CDR3 consists of 14 residues. In germline, CDR1 is LGHDT, CDR2 YNNKEL (reference sequence). CDR3 DNA sequence: TGTGCCAGCAGCCAAGGAGAGGGAACCTATGGCTACACCCTC. This gives the protein CASSQGEGTYGYTL.

On this clonotype: A much larger clone sits a single nucleotide away, making a read error possible. This chain joins TRBV12-3 or TRBV12-4 and TRBJ2-2; 12 bases are shared with TRBD2. CDR3 length equals 15 residues. CDR3 DNA sequence: TGTGCCAGCAGTCGACTAGCGGGAGACACCGGGGAGCTGCTTTTT. It specifies CASSRLAGDTGELLF.

The sample holds a few counts of this clonotype. The J gene is TRBJ1-1, the V gene TRBV13, with 7 bases aligning to TRBD1. Germline-derived CDR1 and CDR2 are PRHDT and FYEKMQ (reference sequence). This CDR3 has 14 amino acids. Germline trimming cut 6 bases from V and 4 bases from J; bases unmatched to any gene: 8. CDR3 amino acids: CASRSTGVGTEAFF. CDR3 in DNA: TGTGCCAGCAGATCCACAGGGGTCGGCACTGAAGCTTTCTTT.

The CDR3 reads CASSLVDGGLREQYF. The DNA of the CDR3 is TGTGCCAGCAGCTTAGTGGATGGGGGCTTGAGGGAGCAGTACTTC. The chain recombines TRBV7-9 with TRBJ2-7; D perhaps matches TRBD1 (6 bases). The CDR3 has 15 amino acids. V lost 1 base and J lost 7, with 17 bases in between. CDR1 and CDR2 from the germline V gene are SEHNR and FQNEAQ (reference sequence).

This clonotype was found a few times. The J gene is TRBJ2-7, the V gene TRBV6-1, with 8 bases fitting TRBD2. The CDR3 length is 17 residues. Looked up from germline, CDR1 is MNHNS and CDR2 is SASEGT. Trimming removed 6 bases from V and 0 bases from J; junction bases left unmatched: 13. CDR3 amino acids: CASSPGLGPLGSYEQYF. The CDR3 nucleotides read TGTGCCAGCAGCCCGGGACTAGGACCCTTGGGCTCCTACGAGCAGTACTTC.

The table lists this clonotype with a few counts. The gene calls are TRBV20-1 and TRBJ1-6; the D gene is possibly TRBD1 (5 bases). V lost 0 bases and J 7 bases, leaving 13 bases between the germline ends. Germline V gene data show CDR1 as DFQATT and CDR2 as SNEGSKA (reference sequence). The CDR3 runs to 15 residues. CDR3 in DNA: TGCAGTGCTAGAGATCCGGGCAGGGCGAATTCACCCCTCCACTTT. This codes for CSARDPGRANSPLHF.